Only one count was recorded for the clone carrying this T cell receptor beta chain. What it binds is unknown. Donors, healthy HIV-negative adults, lacked recent acute infections or vaccinations. The data were obtained in a study of shared clonotypes between healthy human individuals. General study findings and limits: Limitation of the genetic and exposure-history diversity represented came from the few donors.

CDR3 length: 14 amino acids. The V end lost 0 bases, the J end lost 5 bases, and 8 bases lay between the germline ends. CDR1 is KGHSH, CDR2 LQKENI, per germline. The data were produced by immunoSEQ multiplex PCR, yet TCRdb's version contains in-frame clones alone and is incomplete. The sample holds approximately 530,000 clones, 95% to 96% seen once. The sequenced sample was naive CD4+ T cells sorted from blood. Regarding subset: CD45RA+ positively selected. The sequence was obtained from a woman aged 25 to 45 in good health. This chain links TRBV18 with TRBJ2-1; the D is unclear. The CDR3 is CASSPPERDNEQFF. The CDR3 coding sequence is TGTGCCAGCTCACCACCGGAACGGGACAATGAGCAGTTCTTC.